The clone carrying this T cell receptor beta chain was recorded once. Its antigen is undetermined. This table comes from immunoSEQ multiplex PCR, and its TCRdb copy is limited to in-frame clones, with some not included. The sample lists about 120,000 clones; around nine tenths were seen once. The data derive from a study of T cell responses to AZD1222 COVID-19 vaccine. Study-wide background: Second-dose groups at about 4 or about 12 weeks were pooled.

Study-wide findings and caveats: Baseline seropositivity characterized only a handful of AZD1222 recipients. Donors, mostly white British, included more females; clonal diversity was possibly underestimated.

Trimming pared 4 bases from V and 11 bases from J, leaving 5 bases between. This CDR3 region has 9 residues. The germline V gene has CDR1 LNHDA and CDR2 SQIVND (reference sequence). Material: peripheral blood, obtained on day 0 of AZD1222 vaccination. This sequence joins TRBV19 and TRBJ1-1; tentatively, D is TRBD1 (5 bases). The clonotype comes from an adult in good health. CDR3 residues: CASSRGAFF. CDR3 DNA: TGTGCCAGTAGTAGGGGGGCTTTCTTT.